These 16 T cell receptor beta chains came from one sample sequenced in a study of cytomegalovirus exposure and HLA in healthy donors. The primer mix had 60 Vbeta and 13 Jbeta primers. Profiled with immunoSEQ multiplex PCR; TCRdb holds only in-frame clones, not every one. The profile shows 200,000 to 250,000 clones, over 80% of them singletons. Sequencing was done on a sample of PBMCs. Receptor source: a boy aged 2-9 years in good health and CMV-seronegative.

The chain combines TRBV19 with TRBJ2-3; 8 nucleotides line up with TRBD2. The CDR3 spans 15 residues. After removal of 3 bases from V and 3 bases from J, the junction contained 5 bases not matched to a gene. Germline V gene lookup returns CDR1 LNHDA and CDR2 SQIVND (reference sequence). This chain's CDR3 is CASSMGAGVTDTQYF. DNA for the CDR3: TGTGCCAGTAGTATGGGAGCGGGAGTAACAGATACGCAGTATTTT.

DNA for the CDR3: TGTGCCAGCAGTGAGGGCAGGTCCAATGAGCAGTTCTTC. It is translated as CASSEGRSNEQFF. The V call is TRBV2, the J call TRBJ2-1; D is unclear. Germline loops: CDR1 SNHLY, CDR2 FYNNEI. V lost 3 bases and J 6 bases, leaving 9 bases between the germline ends. This CDR3 contains 13 residues.

About this clone itself: Different DNA sequences within this sample yield the same CDR3. This chain links TRBV5-1 with TRBJ2-7, with D uncertain. CDR3 size: 13 residues. Germline-derived CDR1 and CDR2 are SGHRS and YFSETQ. V was pared by 0 bases and J by 2 bases, with 6 bases between. The CDR3 region has the DNA TGCGCCAGCAGCTTGGACTCGACCTACGAGCAGTACTTC. Protein: CASSLDSTYEQYF.

The CDR3 spells CASSLVAEQTQAFF. CDR3 DNA sequence: TGTGCCAGCAGTTTAGTAGCAGAGCAAACTCAAGCTTTCTTT. The rearrangement links TRBV28 to TRBJ1-1; unclear D gene. The V end was cut by 2 bases, the J end by 9 bases, with 16 bases between. There are 14 residues in the CDR3. Per germline, CDR1 MDHEN and CDR2 SYDVKM. The whole variable domain, filled in from reference TRBV28 and TRBJ1-1, reads DVKVTQSSRYLVKRTGEKVFLECVQDMDHENMFWYRQDPGLGLRLIYFSYDVKMKEKGDIPEGYSVSREKKERFSLILESASTNQTSMYLCASSLVAEQTQAFFGQGTRLTVV.

This clone has more than one count but fewer than ten. The chain recombines TRBV13 with TRBJ1-3; no firm D call. Germline V gives CDR1 PRHDT, CDR2 FYEKMQ (reference sequence). There are 13 residues in the CDR3. V was shortened by 5 bases and J by 7 bases, with 12 bases between the two germline ends. CDR3 loop: CASSDGEWNTIYF. CDR3 bases: TGTGCCAGCAGCGACGGGGAATGGAACACCATATATTTT.

Concerning this clone itself: Distinct nucleotide sequences in the sample also encode this CDR3. The J gene is TRBJ2-5, the V gene TRBV9; D remains ambiguous. Trimming shortened V by 2 bases and J by 3 bases, and 5 bases separated the two germline ends. In germline, CDR1 is SGDLS, CDR2 YYNGEE. This CDR3 has 12 amino acids. The CDR3 spells CASSVAEETQYF. The CDR3 coding sequence is TGTGCCAGCAGCGTGGCAGAAGAGACCCAGTACTTC.

The V and J genes are TRBV5-4 and TRBJ2-7; 8 bases agree with TRBD1. The V and J ends lost 3 bases and 9 bases, in that order; junction bases with no gene match: 11. The CDR3 runs to 14 residues. Germline V gene sequence: CDR1 SGHNT, CDR2 YYREEE (reference sequence). The DNA for the CDR3 is TGTGCCAGCAGCTCGGGGACAGGCCAGGGGGGGCAGTACTTC. Encoded protein: CASSSGTGQGGQYF. Supplemented by reference TRBV5-4 and TRBJ2-7, the full variable domain reads ETGVTQSPTHLIKTRGQQVTLRCSSQSGHNTVSWYQQALGQGPQFIFQYYREEENGRGNFPPRFSGLQFPNYSSELNVNALELDDSALYLCASSSGTGQGGQYFGPGTRLTVT.

This clone occurred once. The gene calls are TRBV30 and TRBJ1-1, with D possibly being TRBD1 (6 bases). Germline-derived CDR1 and CDR2 are GTSNPN and SVGIG (reference sequence). Deletions cut 5 bases from V and 4 bases from J, with 14 bases between. CDR3 length: 13 residues. The CDR3 sequence is CAWETGAGTEAFF. Written as DNA, the CDR3 is TGTGCCTGGGAGACAGGCGCGGGCACTGAAGCTTTCTTT.

This rearrangement joins TRBV19 to TRBJ1-6; D unclear. The germline CDR1 and CDR2 sequences are LNHDA and SQIVND (reference sequence). The CDR3 extends over 14 amino acids. Trimming stripped 10 bases from V and 7 bases from J, with 17 bases between. In nucleotides, the CDR3 is TGTGCCACCAAAGTGACGGAACTAAATTCACCCCTCCACTTT. Translated: CATKVTELNSPLHF.

CDR3 protein: CASSSPGYGYTF. The CDR3 DNA sequence: TGTGCCAGCAGCAGCCCAGGGTATGGCTACACCTTC. J is TRBJ1-2 and V is TRBV5-4; possibly TRBD1 for D (5 bases). Deletions cut 4 bases from V and 5 bases from J, with 9 bases between. Germline-derived CDR1 and CDR2 are SGHNT and YYREEE (reference sequence). The CDR3 is 12 amino acids. Supplemented by reference TRBV5-4 and TRBJ1-2, the full variable domain reads ETGVTQSPTHLIKTRGQQVTLRCSSQSGHNTVSWYQQALGQGPQFIFQYYREEENGRGNFPPRFSGLQFPNYSSELNVNALELDDSALYLCASSSPGYGYTFGSGTRLTVV.

This clone came up a few times. V is TRBV2 and J is TRBJ2-6; possibly TRBD1 for D (6 bases). CDR3 length: 15 amino acids. Germline CDR1 reads SNHLY; CDR2 reads FYNNEI. V lost 6 bases, J lost 1 base, and 10 bases lay in between. The CDR3 spells CASRVGGSGANVLTF. Written as DNA, the CDR3 is TGTGCCAGCAGGGTAGGGGGATCTGGGGCCAACGTCCTGACTTTC.

This chain connects TRBV27 to TRBJ1-3, with 7 bases lining up with TRBD1. The CDR3 sequence is 14 residues long. The junction had 3 bases not matched to a gene; V was cut back by 6 bases and J by 1 base. Looked up from germline, CDR1 is MNHEY and CDR2 is SMNVEV (reference sequence). CDR3 DNA sequence: TGTGCCAGCAGCTCGGGACAGTCTGGAAACACCATATATTTT. It encodes CASSSGQSGNTIYF.

The rearrangement joins TRBV5-6 to TRBJ1-2, with 7 bases matching TRBD1. The CDR3 consists of 15 residues. Trimming cost V 5 bases and J 3 bases; bases outside gene matches: 10. Germline V gene sequence: CDR1 SGHDT, CDR2 YYEEEE. CDR3 amino acids: CASSLPEGAHYGYTF. The CDR3 nucleotides read TGTGCCAGCAGTCTTCCGGAGGGGGCTCACTATGGCTACACCTTC.

This clone has only a few counts. The J gene is TRBJ2-2, the V gene TRBV6-1; 7 positions agree with TRBD1. Germline loops: CDR1 MNHNS, CDR2 SASEGT. The trim removed 0 bases at V and 7 bases at J, leaving 8 bases unmatched. This CDR3 has 16 residues. In DNA, the CDR3 is TGTGCCAGCAGTGAAGCGCCCCAGGGGGTCTACGGGGAGCTGTTTTTT. Protein sequence: CASSEAPQGVYGELFF.

The chain employs TRBV6-1 and TRBJ1-6, with D possibly being TRBD1 (5 bases). V lost 7 bases and J lost 8, with 15 bases in between. Germline values: CDR1 MNHNS, CDR2 SASEGT. CDR3 length: 14 amino acids. The CDR3 DNA is TGTGCCAGCACCCGGGAGGGGTTGGATTCACCCCTCCACTTT. This sequence encodes CASTREGLDSPLHF.

V is TRBV7-2 and J is TRBJ2-7; a weak D match, TRBD2 (5 bases). CDR1 and CDR2 from the germline V gene are SGHTA and FQGNSA. The CDR3 has 14 residues. V lost 1 base to trimming and J lost 6 bases, with 13 bases between them. CDR3 sequence reads: CASSLGIRGSEQYF. CDR3 nucleotides: TGTGCCAGCAGCTTAGGTATTCGAGGGAGCGAGCAGTACTTC.